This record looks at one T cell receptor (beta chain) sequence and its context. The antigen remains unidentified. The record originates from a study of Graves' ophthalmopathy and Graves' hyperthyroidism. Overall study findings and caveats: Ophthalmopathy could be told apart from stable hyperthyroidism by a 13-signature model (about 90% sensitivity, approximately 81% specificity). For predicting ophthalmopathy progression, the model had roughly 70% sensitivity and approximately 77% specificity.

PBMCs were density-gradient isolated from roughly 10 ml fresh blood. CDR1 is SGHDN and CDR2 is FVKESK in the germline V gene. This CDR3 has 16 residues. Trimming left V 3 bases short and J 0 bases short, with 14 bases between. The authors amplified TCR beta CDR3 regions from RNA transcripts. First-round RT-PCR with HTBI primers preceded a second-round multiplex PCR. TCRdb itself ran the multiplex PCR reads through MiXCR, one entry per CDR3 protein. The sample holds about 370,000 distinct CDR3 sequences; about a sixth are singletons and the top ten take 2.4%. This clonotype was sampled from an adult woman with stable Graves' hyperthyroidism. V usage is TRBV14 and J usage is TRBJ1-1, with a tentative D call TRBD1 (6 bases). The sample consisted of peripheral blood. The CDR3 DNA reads TGTGCCAGCAGCCAGATGGGACAAATTATGAACACTGAAGCTTTCTTT. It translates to CASSQMGQIMNTEAFF. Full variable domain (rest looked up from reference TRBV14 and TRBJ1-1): EAGVTQFPSHSVIEKGQTVTLRCDPISGHDNLYWYRRVMGKEIKFLLHFVKESKQDESGMPNNRFLAERTGGTYSTLKVQPAELEDSGVYFCASSQMGQIMNTEAFFGQGTRLTVV.